Listed below are T cell receptor beta chains from one sample, sequenced in a study of blood T cells in healthy people across ages. TCRdb re-called the 5' RACE reads through MiXCR, storing one row per CDR3 protein. The table shows about 1.4 million distinct CDR3 sequences, with roughly 64% occurring only once. The sequenced sample was blood. The receptors were sampled from a man younger than 30 in good health. The CDR3 runs from the conserved cysteine through the conserved F or W. The order of the fields is J gene, clone size, V gene, D gene, CDR3 DNA, CDR3 protein. A D gene is named only where the DNA matches it firmly. Some rows mark clone size as missing; the rest say once, few, many or name a class of expanded clone.

>TRBJ1-2|NA|TRBV7-6|TRBD1
TGTGCCAGCAGCAAGTCCCGGGACAGGGATGGCTACACCTTC
CASSKSRDRDGYTF
>TRBJ1-2|NA|TRBV4-1|TRBD1
TGTGCCAGCAGCCAGAGACAGGGGGCGAACTATGGCTACACCTTC
CASSQRQGANYGYTF
>TRBJ1-2|once|TRBV7-8|NA
TGTGCCAGCAGCACCAAAGACGGCTATGGCTACACCTTC
CASSTKDGYGYTF
>TRBJ1-2|NA|TRBV3-1|NA
TGTGCCAGCAGCCCCGACCCAGGGACCGCTCGAGGCTACACCTTC
CASSPDPGTARGYTF
>TRBJ2-1|NA|TRBV6-6|NA
TGTGCCAGCAGTTACACCTCCGAGAGGTACAATGAGCAGTTCTTC
CASSYTSERYNEQFF
>TRBJ2-1|NA|TRBV29-1|TRBD2
TGCAGCGTTACCGGCGGGGGTTCCTACAATGAGCAGTTCTTC
CSVTGGGSYNEQFF
>TRBJ2-3|NA|TRBV7-2|TRBD2
TGTGCCAGCAGCTCCCTGGGGCGGGGGGGCGGAGATACGCAGTATTTT
CASSSLGRGGGDTQYF
>TRBJ2-1|few|TRBV14|TRBD2
TGTGCCAGCGCCGTAGCGGGATGGGGGTACGGCGAGCAGTTCTTC
CASAVAGWGYGEQFF
>TRBJ2-2|NA|TRBV11-2|NA
TGTGCCAGCATGAAATGGACCGGGGAGCTGTTTTTT
CASMKWTGELFF
>TRBJ1-1|many|TRBV7-9|NA
TGCGCCAGCAGCTTAACTAACACTGAAGCTTTCTTT
CASSLTNTEAFF
>TRBJ2-7|few|TRBV2|NA
TGTGCCAGCAGTGGGGGAGTTTGGACCTACGAGCAGTACTTC
CASSGGVWTYEQYF
>TRBJ1-2|once|TRBV24-1|NA
TGTGCCACCAGTGCTGCGGGCGGCGGCTACACCTTC
CATSAAGGGYTF
>TRBJ2-1|once|TRBV20-1|NA
TGCAGTGCTCCCCCCGCGGTACCTCGATACAATGAGCAGTTCTTC
CSAPPAVPRYNEQFF
>TRBJ2-7|NA|TRBV5-1|NA
TGCGCCAGCAGCTTGGTTACTGGCGGGAATTCCTACGAGCAGTACTTC
CASSLVTGGNSYEQYF
>TRBJ2-3|NA|TRBV7-9|TRBD1
TGTGCCAGCAGCACCCGACAGGGCGCGAGCTTCACAGATACGCAGTATTTT
CASSTRQGASFTDTQYF
>TRBJ2-5|few|TRBV10-3|NA
TGTGCCGCTCGGGGGTTACAAGAGACCCAGTACTTC
CAARGLQETQYF
>TRBJ2-7|NA|TRBV20-1|TRBD1
TGCAGTGCTAGAGTCCCCTTCATACAGGGGAAGGGGTACGAGCAGTACTTC
CSARVPFIQGKGYEQYF
>TRBJ1-2|NA|TRBV2|NA
TGTGCCAGCAGTTCCGGGACACCTAGCTCTAACTATGGCTACACCTTC
CASSSGTPSSNYGYTF
>TRBJ1-4|NA|TRBV3-1|NA
TGTGCCAGCAGCCAAGAATTCGGAAAACTGTTTTTT
CASSQEFGKLFF
>TRBJ2-7|NA|TRBV9|NA
TGTGCCAGCAGCGCCGGCGGCGACACCTACGAGCAGTACTTC
CASSAGGDTYEQYF
>TRBJ1-2|NA|TRBV6-1|NA
TGTGCCAGCAGTGAAGAACTATACTCCGAAGGGTATGGCTACACCTTC
CASSEELYSEGYGYTF
>TRBJ2-5|NA|TRBV30|NA
TGTGCCTGGAGTCCACAGAAGACCCAGTACTTC
CAWSPQKTQYF
>TRBJ2-7|NA|TRBV10-3|NA
TGTGCCATCAGTGAGGGTATTGGACAGTACTTC
CAISEGIGQYF
>TRBJ2-1|many|TRBV3-1|TRBD2
TGTGCCAGCAGCCGTTTGGGAGGGCCACGGGACGAGCAGTTCTTC
CASSRLGGPRDEQFF
>TRBJ2-7|NA|TRBV11-1|NA
TGTGCCAGCAGCTTAGTACAGGGAGGGGTCTACGAGCAGTACTTC
CASSLVQGGVYEQYF
>TRBJ1-2|few|TRBV7-8|TRBD1
TGTGCCAGCAGCTTAGCCGGGACAGGGACCTACTATGGCTACACCTTC
CASSLAGTGTYYGYTF